The sequence of this T cell receptor (beta chain) was determined in a study of shared clonotypes between healthy human individuals (dated by TCRdb to 2020 to 2022). About the full investigation: The cohort comprised a couple of women and a few men aged 18 to 49 years. For each donor, CD4 naive and CD4 memory were each run on three plates, CD8 naive on two plates, and CD8 memory on one plate. The study deeply sequenced blood TCR repertoires of roughly five healthy adults to estimate repertoire size and the extent of clonotype sharing between individuals. Libraries were prepared and TCR repertoires were sequenced by different laboratories using diverse techniques, in order to increase sequencing depth and limit assay-specific biases. Leukapheresis yielded between about 0.85 and 9 billion PBMCs per donor. Points the paper makes about the study in general: The genetic and exposure-history diversity represented was limited by the small number of donors. When a handful of donors were compared, the shared fraction of clonotypes was about 5% for naive CD4, 3.5% for naive CD8, 2.3% for memory CD4, and roughly 0.43% for memory CD8. Sampling was limited to blood, and TCR repertoires in tissue likely differ from TCR repertoires in blood. Even with the large sequencing depth, rarefaction of the sorted-subset datasets indicated that sequencing was incomplete. Pairwise subsampling led to the expectation that sequencing depth would affect the degree of clonotype sharing among donors. Estimated clonotype richness was generally larger for naive than for memory subsets. Compared with non-shared clonotypes, clonotypes shared by all four sorted-subset donors had higher generation probabilities.

This clone was picked up one time. Its antigen is still unknown. No much larger clone exists at a distance of one base, and base qualities are not known. The germline V gene encodes CDR1 SGHNT and CDR2 YYREEE (reference sequence). V drops 4 bases and J drops 0 bases, leaving 11 bases in between. The CDR3 holds 15 amino acids from the cysteine to the phenylalanine. CDR3 DNA only is kept here, 45 bases in frame from base 1. TCR CDR3 regions were amplified from genomic DNA by multiplex PCR using the deep immunoSEQ assay. Extracted genomic DNA from each cell subset was distributed evenly across all wells of several immunoSEQ 96-well plates, and each plate was treated as a replicate. Each replicate PCR for sorted subsets received about 200 ng genomic DNA, equal to 30,000 or so T cell genomes. Purified libraries were quantified with a Qubit 3.0 fluorometer, sized on a Bioanalyzer 2100, and re-quantified with the KAPA Library Quantification kit. A separate single-read 150-cycle Illumina NextSeq 550 flow cell was used to sequence each immunoSEQ 96-well plate. The study's processing was this. Because the immunoSEQ output held only junctional sequences and lacked quality scores, the filtering could not match the filtering applied to full-length reads. Sequences were annotated with PyIR, a Python wrapper for IgBLAST v1.9, using IMGT germline references to assign V/J genes and CDR3. Reads were filtered out if the reads had weak V/J assignments (E-value above 1e-6), no CDR3, stop codons, out-of-frame junctions, or ambiguous translated residues. V3J clonotypes were defined as sequences sharing the same inferred V gene, J gene, and CDR3 amino acid sequence. Percentage overlap between repertoires was computed as shared unique clonotypes divided by the size of the smaller repertoire. Repertoire richness was assessed with RTK rarefaction, the Chao1 estimator, and Recon v2.1 estimates of unobserved clonotypes. Generation probabilities were computed with OLGA for all TCRbeta clonotypes obtained by the gDNA method from several donors. The source is immuneACCESS, and TCRdb retained only in-frame sequences with V and J called. Part of the clones is not carried over; for the studies checked, unresolved V genes explain less than half of this, and the remainder is unexplained. The DNA gave D and trimming, while V, J and clone size come from that table. The sample has approximately 2.3 million clones on record, more than 80% of them singletons. The biggest ten clones account for approximately 0.4% of the sample.

The donors were healthy, HIV-negative adults who had no recently reported acute infections or vaccinations. Every donor was a Caucasian adult living in Nashville, Tennessee, USA. CD4+ T cells were enriched by magnetic negative selection, after which naive cells were positively selected on CD45RA and the negative fraction was taken as the memory subset. Blood was obtained by leukapheresis, after which PBMCs were separated by Ficoll-Histopaque density gradient centrifugation and cryopreserved in liquid nitrogen vapor phase. Analytical flow cytometry was used to check the purity and quantity of every magnetically sorted T cell population. From each sorted fraction, genomic DNA was isolated and quantified by UV absorbance on a Nanodrop 2000c.

The sequence was collected from a man younger than 35 in good health. Some clones in this sample may be carry-over from other donors' samples. The chain couples TRBV5-4 to TRBJ2-1; 6 matching bases give a weak D call of TRBD2. What was sequenced was naive CD4+ T cells from PBMCs. What the cell subset or site label conveys for this sample: CD45RA+ positively selected. The DNA sequence is as follows: TGTGCCAGCAGCCACGCCGGGAGCTCCTACAATGAGCAGTTCTTC. The translation is CASSHAGSSYNEQFF.